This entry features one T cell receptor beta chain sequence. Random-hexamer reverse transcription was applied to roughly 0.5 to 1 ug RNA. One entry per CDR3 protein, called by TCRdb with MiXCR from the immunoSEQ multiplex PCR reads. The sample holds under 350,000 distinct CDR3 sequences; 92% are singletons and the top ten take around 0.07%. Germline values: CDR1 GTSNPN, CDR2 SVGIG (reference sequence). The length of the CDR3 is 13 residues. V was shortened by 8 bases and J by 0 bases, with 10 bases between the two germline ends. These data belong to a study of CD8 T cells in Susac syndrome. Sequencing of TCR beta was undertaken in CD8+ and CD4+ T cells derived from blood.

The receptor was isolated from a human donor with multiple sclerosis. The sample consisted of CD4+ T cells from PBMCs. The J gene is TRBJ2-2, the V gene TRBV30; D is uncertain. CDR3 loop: CAGSTTNTGELFF. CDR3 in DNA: TGTGCCGGCTCCACTACGAACACCGGGGAGCTGTTTTTT.